The present T cell receptor (beta chain) was sequenced within a study of a mutant IDH1 vaccine in newly diagnosed glioma. Study details: Standard pretreatment was either radiotherapy, temozolomide, or, for most, radiochemotherapy with temozolomide. Study-wide findings and caveats: Pseudoprogression apparently tracked independently of changes in top peripheral T cell clonotypes.

V gave up 7 bases and J gave up 4 bases, with 10 bases separating them. CDR3 length: 12 residues. CDR1 and CDR2 from the germline V gene are SNHLY and FYNNEI. The repertoire was sequenced with immunoSEQ multiplex PCR; TCRdb's copy has only in-frame clones and lacks some. The sample shows 30,000 to 40,000 clones, roughly 92% of them seen only once. Time point meaning: baseline, week 1 (first vaccination visit). Treatment indicated: pre-vaccination baseline after standard-of-care therapy. About this clone: The antigen is unknown.

This receptor was taken from a man aged 18 to 30 with glioma. Sequenced material: PBMCs, taken from a glioma patient treated with radiotherapy, temozolomide or both. The chain joins TRBV2 to TRBJ1-2, with D possibly TRBD1 on 6 matching bases. This chain's CDR3 is CASTRDIYGYTF. For the CDR3, the DNA is TGTGCCAGCACACGGGACATCTATGGCTACACCTTC.